This T cell receptor beta chain was found in a study of shared clonotypes between healthy human individuals. The table came from immunoSEQ multiplex PCR; TCRdb's copy has only in-frame clones and leaves some out. The repertoire holds about 1 million clones, 75% seen once, with roughly 1.5% in the top ten. This clone was found a few times. The sequence was obtained from a man aged 18 to 35 in good health. What was sequenced was memory CD4+ T cells sorted from blood. Documented subset: CD45RA-negative fraction.

CDR3 amino acids: CASGPQGLYTF. The CDR3 region has the DNA TGTGCCAGCGGACCACAGGGTTTGTACACCTTC. The V and J genes are TRBV28 and TRBJ1-2, with D maybe TRBD1 (6 bases). The V and J ends lost 8 bases and 11 bases respectively, with 15 bases between them. This CDR3 has 11 amino acids. CDR1 and CDR2 (germline): MDHEN, SYDVKM.